This T cell receptor beta chain emerged from a study of identical twins. Study results and limitations: Cross-sectional statistical analysis, not tracking of the same donors, underpinned the conclusions. For out-of-frame beta sequences, excess twin sharing was weaker.

From the 5' RACE reads, TCRdb called clonotypes with MiXCR, one entry per CDR3 protein. The table has roughly 500,000 distinct CDR3 sequences, 20% to 25% seen once. A note on this clonotype: Its antigen is currently unknown.

Among all donors, each was a healthy Caucasian. The CDR3 has 12 residues. Per germline, CDR1 LGHNA and CDR2 YSLEER. V lost 0 bases to trimming and J lost 12 bases, with 9 bases between them. These data are also associated with another study on T cells expressing NK-cell markers. That publication notes: 1.0-7.0% of CD8+ T cells in about six donors belonged to dominant NKG2C+ clonotypes.

This clonotype was sampled from a woman aged 18-29 years in good health. The gene calls are TRBV4-3 and TRBJ2-1; the D is unclear. Material for sequencing was CD4+ T cells sorted from blood. CDR3 loop: CASSQEGYGQFF. CDR3 DNA: TGCGCCAGCAGCCAAGAGGGATATGGGCAGTTCTTC.